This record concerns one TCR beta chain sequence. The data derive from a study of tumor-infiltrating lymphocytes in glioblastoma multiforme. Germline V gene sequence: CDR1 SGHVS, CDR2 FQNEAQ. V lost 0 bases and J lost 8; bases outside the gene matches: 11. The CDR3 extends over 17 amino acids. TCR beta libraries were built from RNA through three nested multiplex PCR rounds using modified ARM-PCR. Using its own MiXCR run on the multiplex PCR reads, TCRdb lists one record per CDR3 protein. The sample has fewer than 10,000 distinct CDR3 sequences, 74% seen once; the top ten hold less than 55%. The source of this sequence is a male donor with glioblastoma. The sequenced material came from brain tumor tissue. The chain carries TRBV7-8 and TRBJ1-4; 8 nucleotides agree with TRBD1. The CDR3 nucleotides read TGTGCCAGCAGCTTAGCGGCGTCGACAGGGGAGGGAGAAAAACTGTTTTTT. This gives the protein CASSLAASTGEGEKLFF. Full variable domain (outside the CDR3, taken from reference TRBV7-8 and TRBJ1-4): GAGVSQSPRYKVAKRGQDVALRCDPISGHVSLFWYQQALGQGPEFLTYFQNEAQLDKSGLPSDRFFAERPEGSVSTLKIQRTQQEDSAVYLCASSLAASTGEGEKLFFGSGTQLSVL.